Listed here is a single TCR beta chain. This specimen belongs to a study of blood T cell repertoires in COVID-19. The repertoire was sequenced with immunoSEQ multiplex PCR; TCRdb's copy has only in-frame clones and lacks some. Of roughly 230,000 clones in the sample, more than 75% were seen once. The CDR3 covers 13 residues. V gave up 11 bases and J gave up 8 bases, with 19 bases separating them. Per germline, CDR1 MNHEY and CDR2 SVGAGI. This rearrangement joins TRBV6-5 to TRBJ1-5; D not resolved. Sequenced sample: PBMCs or T cells enriched from blood (not recorded which). The TCR was taken from a woman in her 50s who had been exposed to COVID-19. The CDR3 sequence: CASNAGSLKPQHF. CDR3 nucleotides: TGTGCCTCTAATGCGGGGAGTTTGAAGCCCCAGCATTTT.